Here is one T cell receptor beta chain with its context. This clone has a single count. It has no known antigen specificity. The sample holds no much larger clone one base away, and base qualities are not on file. Libraries were built with the immunoSEQ multiplex PCR assay. The multiplex PCR relied on a mix of 60 forward primers for TCR Vbeta segments and 13 reverse primers for TCR Jbeta segments. A multiplex PCR assay on genomic DNA amplified the CDR3 region of rearranged TCR beta genes. Amplified TCR beta libraries were sequenced as 87-base-pair reads on the Illumina HiSeq System. As for the authors' bioinformatics: In a later analysis, around 80 million unique TCR beta chains were counted across the approximately 640 repertoires, and approximately 11 million of these chains were shared by at least two donors. Raw reads were error-corrected and collapsed into unique sequences by a nearest-neighbor algorithm in which closely related sequences were merged to remove PCR and sequencing errors. To assign V, D and J gene segments, CDR3 sequences were aligned to IMGT reference sequences. For a sequence to be retained, at least a six-nucleotide match to both a V gene segment and a J gene segment was required. A rearrangement was called productive if the CDR3 had no stop codons and remained in frame with V and J, and every other rearrangement was called non-productive. Following IMGT convention, CDR3 was defined as the stretch from the second conserved V-encoded cysteine to the conserved J-encoded phenylalanine. The earlier analysis of some 600 of the donors excluded sequences that lacked an unambiguous match to a single V gene segment. An earlier analysis of approximately 590 of the donors called V segments functional above 56.7% productive rearrangements and segregating when the between-donor standard deviation exceeded 5%. A statistical classification framework was developed to diagnose cytomegalovirus status using the catalog of TCR beta chain sequences. In a later analysis, TCR nucleotide sequences were compared against IMGT/GENE-DB human TR gene sequences so that V and J genes could be assigned. A later analysis assigned CDR3 sequences and most-parsimonious VDJ recombination scenarios with the TCRdist pipeline. In a later analysis, each TCR beta chain was defined by its CDR3 amino acid sequence together with its V-gene family, and reads lacking a unique V-gene family were excluded. As a way to deal with suspected cross-contamination and a sequencing artifact, a later analysis dropped 450 to 600 nucleotide sequences that were highly shared and had low generation probability. In a later analysis, a clonal expansion index for each public chain was calculated from normalized within-repertoire ranks of inferred template counts. Generation probabilities in a later analysis came from a VDJ recombination model fitted to out-of-frame rearrangements, and those results were checked against IGoR. A later analysis scored TCR-TCR, TCR-HLA and TCR-CMV co-occurrence with hypergeometric tests, applying a repertoire-size bias correction to TCR pairs. False discovery rates were estimated in a later analysis by permuting HLA or CMV assignments 20 times. In a later analysis, co-occurring TCRs were grouped using DBSCAN, with TCRdist sequence similarity added in when clustering inside HLA-allele-positive subsets. Co-occurrence clustering excluded repertoires with fewer than 30,000 or more than 120,000 public chains, plus five with anomalous nucleotide sharing. TCRdb stores this immuneACCESS table with in-frame sequences only. Part of the clones is absent; in the studies checked, under half of the shortfall reflects unresolved V genes, and no reason is known for the rest. V and J calls and clone size are as listed in that table; D and trimming were resolved from the DNA. The sample table contains some 71,000 clones; only one count was recorded for approximately 70% of them. Roughly 9.8% of the sample rests with the top ten.

V loses 3 bases at its end and J loses 5 bases; junction bases beyond the gene matches: 8. From cysteine to phenylalanine, the CDR3 is 15 amino acids long. Just the 45-base CDR3 DNA is kept, in frame starting at base 1. CDR1 and CDR2 were assigned from the germline V gene as SGHTA and FQGNSA. The cohort consisted of 666 healthy bone marrow donors. At the time of sampling, every cohort member was nominally healthy, though immune exposures that went unrecorded were likely present. The donor was CMV seropositive and belonged to the group of some 290 seropositive cohort members. A peripheral blood sample was provided by each donor, and peripheral blood mononuclear cells were used for TCR beta sequencing. The Qiagen DNeasy Blood Extraction Kit was used to extract genomic DNA from the blood cell samples. The data were taken from a study of cytomegalovirus exposure and HLA in healthy donors (dated by TCRdb to about 2017). At the level of the whole study: According to an earlier analysis of 587 of the donors, roughly 180 million T cells yielded 117 million unique TCR beta sequences and about 300 Gb of sequence data. Besides the first cohort of 550 to 750 subjects, a separate validation cohort made up of 120 or so different subjects was used. Of the roughly 400 genotyped donors, 65% to 90% fell in the genetic ancestry cluster associated with self-reported Caucasian donors. Across roughly 420 genotyped donors of the cohort, an average of about 200,000 unique TCR beta nucleotide sequences per donor were sequenced, and roughly 18% of those sequences were non-productive. The number of typed donors differed by locus: about 620-640 for A, B, C, DRB1 and DQB1; 500 to 550 for DQA1; some 610 for DPA1; and 450 to 480 for DPB1. In the later analysis, no new phenotypic data were used to find candidate immune exposures; instead, reliance was placed on TCR beta sequences and their occurrence across donors. The study combined high-throughput TCR immunosequencing, statistical association of individual TCRs with disease status, and machine learning to predict cytomegalovirus infection status. An earlier analysis of approximately 630 of the donors applied high-throughput TCR beta sequencing to assess whether each TCR beta V gene segment acted as functional or pseudogenic. A few DR-DQ haplotypes were treated as single units for association and clustering because of strong linkage in the cohort. Donor age, sex, ethnicity and CMV serostatus were compiled together with the repertoire data. Class I and class II HLA loci were covered by the typing at four-digit resolution. To study patterns of TCR occurrence, a later analysis re-analyzed previously published TCR beta repertoires from 666 donors and added high-resolution HLA genotyping. All discovery cohort repertoires had been generated on a single sequencing platform. Using immunosequencing, the study profiled T cell repertoires from some 670 subjects and related those repertoires to cytomegalovirus serostatus. A later genetic analysis took genome-wide SNP genotypes for about 60% of the roughly 670 donors and used that subset as a discovery cohort. An early release covering about 600 HLA-typed donors comprised about 300 gigabases of sequencing data and around 80 million unique TCR sequences. The study aimed to test whether cataloging public T cell receptors could reveal signatures of past pathogen exposure. Findings and caveats that apply to the study as a whole: Because the 87-base-pair reads could not distinguish some IMGT-functional V segments, including TRBV6-2 and TRBV6-3, those segments were excluded. A cluster of highly shared sequence variants was judged likely to represent a technical artifact of the sequencing pipeline. In a later analysis, HLA-associated TCR beta chains were found to be more clonally expanded and to have lower generation probabilities than equally common non-associated chains. While some public TCRs were present in many individuals, most TCR sequences turned up only very rarely across donors. Linkage disequilibrium might explain the correlated functional status among segregating V segments, but an unknown experimental factor could not be ruled out. Compared with the approximately 700-donor mean, donors in an Asian-associated ancestry cluster had fewer N-insertions in productive TCRs, according to a later genetic analysis. The study gave a list of more than 150 TCR beta chains associated with cytomegalovirus. The classifier was reported to diagnose cytomegalovirus status with high specificity and sensitivity in both the original and validation cohorts. In vitro tests confirmed that a few of the cytomegalovirus-associated TCR beta chains recognize cytomegalovirus antigens. Because some donors lacked HLA typing at each locus, the association tests relied only on the typed subset. This cohort had only TCR beta chains sequenced, and the lack of alpha or paired-chain data limited which features could be detected. A later analysis found that TCR association rates varied across HLA loci, with DRB1 alleles showing the most associated TCRs and HLA-C alleles the fewest. Presence/absence analyses assumed roughly uniform sequencing depth across donors, an assumption that may not hold. When HLA alleles, especially DR and DQ, strongly co-occurred, attributing TCR associations to individual alleles was difficult. A further reported finding was that TCR beta sequences accurately predicted the HLA-A and HLA-B alleles for most subjects in the first cohort. An association between a missense DCLRE1C variant and V-gene and J-gene trimming of TCR beta chains was found in a later genetic analysis and replicated in an independent cohort. In an earlier analysis of 587 of the donors, most TCR beta V segments were observed in productive rearrangements about 87% or about 30% of the time, broadly matching IMGT annotations. Several of the top co-occurrence clusters appeared to be linked to parvovirus B19, influenza, CMV and Epstein-Barr virus, according to a later analysis. Because counts were too low, some 17 rarely observed V segments, including chromosome 9 orphons, were excluded from the earlier analysis of fewer than 650 of the donors. CMV serostatus was the only immune exposure information available for the cohort. According to the authors, the approach could potentially be generalized to other disease states and immunological phenotypes. At a false discovery rate of 0.05, a later analysis linked about 17,000 TCR beta sequences to specific HLA alleles. According to a later analysis, most CMV-associated TCR beta chains appeared to be HLA-restricted, and the HLA associations seemed to be driven largely by CMV exposure.

The receptor comes from a woman aged 45-65 years in good health and CMV-seropositive. In this chain, TRBV7-2 is recombined with TRBJ2-5, and 8 bases in between align with TRBD2. The specimen sequenced was PBMCs. The CDR3 protein is CASSFLAGERETQYF. The DNA sequence is given as TGTGCCAGCAGCTTCCTAGCGGGCGAGCGTGAGACCCAGTACTTC.